This TCR beta chain was captured in a study of blood T cell repertoires in COVID-19. Background on the study: PBMCs, B-cell-depleted T cells, or T cells were the source of the cDNA or gDNA that made up the material.

V lost 3 bases and J 7 bases, leaving 18 bases between the germline ends. Germline V CDR1 and CDR2: KGHSH, LQKENI. This CDR3 region has 15 residues. Source study methods: Reference gene primers were amplified, and this amplification served to estimate nucleated cell counts. Generated by immunoSEQ multiplex PCR, the TCRdb table keeps only in-frame clones and is missing some. That table is the source of V, J and clone size, and D and trimming were worked out from the DNA. The table records about 260,000 clones, around 86% of them present only once. The clonotype originates from a woman between 40 and 55 years old who had recovered from COVID-19. Sequencing was carried out using peripheral blood. The chain has TRBV18 and TRBJ1-2; D may be TRBD1 (6 bases). The CDR3 sequence is CASSPPPDSLFGYTF. The CDR3 bases are TGTGCCAGCTCACCCCCCCCGGACAGTCTTTTTGGCTACACCTTC.